This TCR beta chain was recorded in a study of OX40 agonist ivuxolimab in advanced cancers. Trimming took off 3 bases at V and 9 bases at J, with 15 bases between the two ends. In germline, CDR1 is SEHNR, CDR2 FQNEAQ (reference sequence). This CDR3 has 14 residues. Some clones are missing from TCRdb's copy, which holds only in-frame ones; the method was immunoSEQ multiplex PCR. The data contain 74,000 or so clones, approximately 92% of them singletons. The source is an adult with an advanced solid tumor such as melanoma, head and neck, liver or kidney cancer. This sample comprised CD4+ or CD8+ T cells sorted from blood, obtained in a trial of the OX40 agonist ivuxolimab. This rearrangement joins TRBV7-9 to TRBJ2-1; D gene ambiguous. Here the CDR3 DNA reads TGTGCCAGCAGCTTCCAAGGCTGGACGGGTGAGCAGTTCTTC. This sequence encodes CASSFQGWTGEQFF. The entire variable domain, with the rest obtained from reference TRBV7-9 and TRBJ2-1, is as follows: DTGVSQNPRHKITKRGQNVTFRCDPISEHNRLYWYRQTLGQGPEFLTYFQNEAQLEKSRLLSDRFSAERPKGSFSTLEIQRTEQGDSAMYLCASSFQGWTGEQFFGPGTRLTVL.